This is a list of T cell receptor beta chains from one sample in a study of cytomegalovirus exposure and HLA in healthy donors. The assay was immunoSEQ multiplex PCR, and TCRdb's table has in-frame clones only and misses some. The sample yields more than 85,000 clones, 55% to 75% seen once. The material sequenced was PBMCs. The receptors derive from a woman aged 70-85 years in good health and CMV-seropositive. CDR3s include the opening cysteine and the closing phenylalanine or tryptophan. The D gene is left open where the match is weak. Rows may omit the clone size; those that give it use once, few, many or a size class.

clone_size,d_call,j_call,cdr3_length,v_call,cdr3_nt,cdr3_aa
-,-,TRBJ1-1,12,TRBV9,TGTGCCAGCAGCGCAACAGGGAATGAAGCTTTCTTT,CASSATGNEAFF
-,TRBD2,TRBJ2-7,15,TRBV9,TGTGCCAGCAGCCCCCAAGTAGCGGGAACCTACGAGCAGTACTTC,CASSPQVAGTYEQYF
-,TRBD1,TRBJ2-3,14,TRBV19,TGTGCCAGTACTATAGGACAGGGATCAGATACGCAGTATTTT,CASTIGQGSDTQYF
once,TRBD2,TRBJ2-1,16,TRBV6-6,TGTGCCAGCAGGAAGCTTAGCGGGGGGGCCTACAATGAGCAGTTCTTC,CASRKLSGGAYNEQFF
-,-,TRBJ2-3,11,TRBV6-5,TGTGCCAGCAGTTACTTTAATACGCAGTATTTT,CASSYFNTQYF
few,-,TRBJ1-5,15,TRBV4-2,TGTGCCAGCAGCCAAAGGGGATGGGGCAATCAGCCCCAGCATTTT,CASSQRGWGNQPQHF
-,TRBD1,TRBJ1-1,16,TRBV30,TGTGCCTGGAGTCGCCGGGACAGGTCTTTTGGCCCTGAAGCTTTCTTT,CAWSRRDRSFGPEAFF
-,-,TRBJ2-7,16,TRBV10-3,TGTGCCATCAGTGATAAGCGTCCTCAAGGTCCATACGGGCAGTACTTC,CAISDKRPQGPYGQYF
-,TRBD1,TRBJ1-1,15,TRBV7-8,TGTGCCAGCAGCGCCCAACAGGGGGCGCGAACTGAAGCTTTCTTT,CASSAQQGARTEAFF
-,-,TRBJ1-6,14,TRBV27,TGTGCCAGCAGTCTCCGGAGGGGCATATCACCCCTCCACTTT,CASSLRRGISPLHF
-,TRBD1,TRBJ2-7,14,TRBV2,TGTGCCAGTGGACAGGGACTCCGCTCCTACGAGCAGCACTTC,CASGQGLRSYEQHF
once,TRBD1,TRBJ1-2,14,TRBV30,TGTGCCTGGAGAATAGTAGGGGGCCTTTATGGCTACACCTTC,CAWRIVGGLYGYTF
-,-,TRBJ1-4,14,TRBV7-2,TGTGCCAGCAGCTTTAGACCGGCCGGGGGGGAACTGTTTTTT,CASSFRPAGGELFF
-,TRBD1,TRBJ1-4,15,TRBV4-2,TGTGCCAGCAGCATTCCGGGACAGGTGAATGAAAAACTGTTTTTT,CASSIPGQVNEKLFF
-,TRBD2,TRBJ2-3,15,TRBV10-3,TGTGCCATCAGCCGACTAGCGGCCCTGACAGATACGCAGTATTTT,CAISRLAALTDTQYF
-,TRBD1,TRBJ1-5,15,TRBV6-6,TGTGCCAGCAGTGGGACAGGGATAAGCAATCAGCCCCAGCATTTT,CASSGTGISNQPQHF
few,-,TRBJ1-1,14,TRBV7-9,TGTGCCAGCAGCTTGCAGGGCCTCCGGACTGAAGCTTTCTTT,CASSLQGLRTEAFF
-,-,TRBJ2-1,13,TRBV30,TGTGCCTGGATAGCTAAGAGCTACAATGAGCAGTTCTTC,CAWIAKSYNEQFF
-,TRBD1,TRBJ1-6,12,TRBV7-2,TGTGCCATCCGGACAGGAAATTCACCCCTCCACTTT,CAIRTGNSPLHF
-,TRBD2,TRBJ2-1,16,TRBV6-5,TGTGCCAGCAGTTACTCTCTTCGGGGGGGCCGCAATGAGCAGTTCTTC,CASSYSLRGGRNEQFF
-,TRBD1,TRBJ1-1,18,TRBV7-8,TGTGCCAGCAGCTTAGCTTGGACAGGGAGGGATACGAACACTGAAGCTTTCTTT,CASSLAWTGRDTNTEAFF
-,-,TRBJ1-2,14,TRBV18,TGTGCCAGCTCACCGCGGAAGGACGGGGTTGGCTACACCTTC,CASSPRKDGVGYTF
-,-,TRBJ2-5,14,TRBV10-3,TGTGCCATCAGTATGACTAGTGGGAGGGAGACCCAGTACTTC,CAISMTSGRETQYF
-,TRBD1,TRBJ1-2,13,TRBV5-1,TGCGCCAGCAGCTTGGGGACAGGTTATGGCTACACCTTC,CASSLGTGYGYTF
-,TRBD1,TRBJ1-2,15,TRBV13,TGTGCCAGCACCCTCTCTTCGGGACAGCCCTATGGCTACACCTTC,CASTLSSGQPYGYTF
-,TRBD1,TRBJ2-5,13,TRBV10-2,TGCGCCAGCAGCTGGACAGGTCAAGAGACCCAGTACTTC,CASSWTGQETQYF
few,-,TRBJ2-7,14,TRBV4-3,TGCGCCAGCAGCCAGTACAGGGAAAGATACGAGCAGTACTTC,CASSQYRERYEQYF
-,TRBD1,TRBJ1-5,14,TRBV15,TGTGCCACCAGCGTGGGACAGATGAATCAGCCCCAGCATTTT,CATSVGQMNQPQHF
-,TRBD1,TRBJ1-1,15,TRBV29-1,TGCAGCGTACCGGGACAGGGGGCCATGAACACTGAAGCTTTCTTT,CSVPGQGAMNTEAFF
few,TRBD2,TRBJ2-5,16,TRBV7-9,TGTGCCAGCAGCTTAGTTAGCGGGGGGCCCCAAGAGACCCAGTACTTC,CASSLVSGGPQETQYF
-,TRBD1,TRBJ1-4,15,TRBV6-5,TGTGCCAGCAGTTCCCTCGGGGGACAGAATGAAAAACTGTTTTTT,CASSSLGGQNEKLFF
many,TRBD1,TRBJ1-1,15,TRBV4-1,TGCGCCAGCAGCCATCCCACAGGGGGGAGTACTGAAGCTTTCTTT,CASSHPTGGSTEAFF
few,-,TRBJ1-6,18,TRBV23-1,TGCGCCAGCAGTCAATCGCAGGAAGCCCAACCAGATAATTCACCCCTCCACTTT,CASSQSQEAQPDNSPLHF
-,TRBD1,TRBJ1-5,15,TRBV6-5,TGTGCCAGCAGACAAGGGACAGGGAGCAATCAGCCCCAGCATTTT,CASRQGTGSNQPQHF
-,-,TRBJ1-1,14,TRBV15,TGTGCCACCAGCAGAGAACGCCGCGCAGGTGAAGCTTTCTTT,CATSRERRAGEAFF
-,-,TRBJ1-3,18,TRBV15,TGTGCCACCAGCGGGGGGAACCAGGTCCTCTTTCCTGGAAACACCATATATTTT,CATSGGNQVLFPGNTIYF
once,TRBD1,TRBJ1-2,14,TRBV7-2,TGTGCCAGCAGTAGAACCGGGACAGGGGGCCATAACACCTTC,CASSRTGTGGHNTF
few,-,TRBJ1-5,14,TRBV6-1,TGTGCCAGCAGTGAAACAGGCATAACTCAGCCCCAGCATTTT,CASSETGITQPQHF
-,-,TRBJ1-3,13,TRBV2,TGTGCCAGCAGTGTCCACTCTGGAAACACCATATATTTT,CASSVHSGNTIYF
-,TRBD1,TRBJ1-5,14,TRBV27,TGTGCCAGCAGGGGACAGGGTAGGAATCAGCCCCAGCATTTT,CASRGQGRNQPQHF